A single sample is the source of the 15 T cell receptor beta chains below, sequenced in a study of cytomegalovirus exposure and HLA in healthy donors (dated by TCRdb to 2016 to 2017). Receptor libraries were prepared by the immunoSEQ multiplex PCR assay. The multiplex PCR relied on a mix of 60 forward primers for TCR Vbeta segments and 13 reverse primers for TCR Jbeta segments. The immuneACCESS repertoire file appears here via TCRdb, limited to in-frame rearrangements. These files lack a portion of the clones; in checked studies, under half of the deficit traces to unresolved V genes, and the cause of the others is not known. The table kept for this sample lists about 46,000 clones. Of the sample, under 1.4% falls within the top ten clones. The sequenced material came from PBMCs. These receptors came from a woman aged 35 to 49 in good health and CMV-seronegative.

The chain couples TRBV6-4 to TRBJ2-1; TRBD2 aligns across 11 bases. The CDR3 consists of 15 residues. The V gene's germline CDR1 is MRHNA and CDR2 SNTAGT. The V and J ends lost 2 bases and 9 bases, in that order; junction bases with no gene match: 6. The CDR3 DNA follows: TGTGCCAGCAGTGACAGGCTAGCGGGAGGAGGTGAGCAGTTCTTC. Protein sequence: CASSDRLAGGGEQFF.

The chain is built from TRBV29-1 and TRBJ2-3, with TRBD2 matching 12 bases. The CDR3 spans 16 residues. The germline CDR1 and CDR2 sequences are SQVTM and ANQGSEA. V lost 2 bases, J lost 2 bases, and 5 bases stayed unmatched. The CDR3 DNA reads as TGCAGCGTTGAACGACTAGCGGGAGTTGACACAGATACGCAGTATTTT. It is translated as CSVERLAGVDTDTQYF.

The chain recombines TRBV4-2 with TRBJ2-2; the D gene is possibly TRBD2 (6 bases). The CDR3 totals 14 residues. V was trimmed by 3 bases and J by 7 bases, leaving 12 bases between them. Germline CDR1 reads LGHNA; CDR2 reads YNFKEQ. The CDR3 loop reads CASSHELAGGELFF. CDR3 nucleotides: TGTGCCAGCAGCCATGAACTAGCTGGCGGGGAGCTGTTTTTT.

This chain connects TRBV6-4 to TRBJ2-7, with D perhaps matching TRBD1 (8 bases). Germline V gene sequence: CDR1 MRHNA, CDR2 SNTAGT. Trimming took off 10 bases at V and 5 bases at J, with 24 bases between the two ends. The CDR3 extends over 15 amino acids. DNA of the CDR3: TGTGCCACCGCTCCACCGGACAGGGAGGGCCACGAGCAGTACTTC. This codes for CATAPPDREGHEQYF.

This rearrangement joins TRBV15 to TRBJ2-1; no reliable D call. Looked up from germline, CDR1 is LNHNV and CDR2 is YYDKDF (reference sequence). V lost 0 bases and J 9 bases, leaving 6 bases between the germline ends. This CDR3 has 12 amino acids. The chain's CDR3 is CATSRDSTEQFF. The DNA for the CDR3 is TGTGCCACCAGCAGAGATAGCACTGAGCAGTTCTTC.

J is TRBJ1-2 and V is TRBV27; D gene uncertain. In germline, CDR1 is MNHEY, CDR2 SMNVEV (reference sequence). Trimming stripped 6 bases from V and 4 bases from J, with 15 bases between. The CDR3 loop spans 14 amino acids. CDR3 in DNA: TGTGCCAGCAGAAGTTCAGGCCTGGCCTATGGCTACACCTTC. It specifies CASRSSGLAYGYTF.

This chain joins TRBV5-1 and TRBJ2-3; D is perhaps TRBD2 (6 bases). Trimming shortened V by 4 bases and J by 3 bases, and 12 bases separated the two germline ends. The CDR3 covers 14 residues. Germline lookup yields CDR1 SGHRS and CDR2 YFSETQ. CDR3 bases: TGCGCCAGCAGCGTCGGGAGAGGGACAGATACGCAGTATTTT. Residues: CASSVGRGTDTQYF. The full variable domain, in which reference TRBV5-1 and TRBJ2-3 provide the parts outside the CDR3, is KAGVTQTPRYLIKTRGQQVTLSCSPISGHRSVSWYQQTPGQGLQFLFEYFSETQRNKGNFPGRFSGRQFSNSRSEMNVSTLELGDSALYLCASSVGRGTDTQYFGPGTRLTVL.

The CDR3 DNA is TGTGCCAGCAGCCCGCTATCCTCCTCTGGAAACACCATATATTTT. Amino acid sequence: CASSPLSSSGNTIYF. The V call is TRBV11-2, the J call TRBJ1-3; unclear D gene. With 5 bases removed from V and 0 bases from J, the gap between germline ends came to 11 bases. CDR1 is SGHAT and CDR2 is FQNNGV in the germline V gene. The length of the CDR3 is 15 residues.

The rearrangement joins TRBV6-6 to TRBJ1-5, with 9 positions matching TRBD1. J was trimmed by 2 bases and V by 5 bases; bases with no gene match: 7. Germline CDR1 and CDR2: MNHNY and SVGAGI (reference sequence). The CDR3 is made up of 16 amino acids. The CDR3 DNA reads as TGTGCCAGCAGTAACTACAGGGGGCGAGGCAATCAGCCCCAGCATTTT. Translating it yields CASSNYRGRGNQPQHF.

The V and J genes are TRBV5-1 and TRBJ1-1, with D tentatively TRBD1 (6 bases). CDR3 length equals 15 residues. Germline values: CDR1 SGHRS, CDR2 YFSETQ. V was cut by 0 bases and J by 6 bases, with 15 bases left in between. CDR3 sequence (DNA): TGCGCCAGCAGCTTGGATACCACAGGGATATCTGAAGCTTTCTTT. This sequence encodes CASSLDTTGISEAFF.

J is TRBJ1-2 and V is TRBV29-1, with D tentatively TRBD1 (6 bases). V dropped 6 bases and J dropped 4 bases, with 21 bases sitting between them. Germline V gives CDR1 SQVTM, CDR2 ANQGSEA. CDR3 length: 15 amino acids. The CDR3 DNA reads TGCAGCGTCAAGCCGGGACGGGGGGCTGCCTATGGCTACACCTTC. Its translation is CSVKPGRGAAYGYTF.

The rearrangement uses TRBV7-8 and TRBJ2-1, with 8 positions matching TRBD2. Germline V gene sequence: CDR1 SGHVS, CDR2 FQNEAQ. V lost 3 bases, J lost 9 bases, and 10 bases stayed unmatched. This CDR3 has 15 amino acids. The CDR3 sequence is CASSFRAGVWSEQFF. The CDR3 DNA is TGTGCCAGCAGCTTTCGAGCGGGAGTGTGGTCTGAGCAGTTCTTC.

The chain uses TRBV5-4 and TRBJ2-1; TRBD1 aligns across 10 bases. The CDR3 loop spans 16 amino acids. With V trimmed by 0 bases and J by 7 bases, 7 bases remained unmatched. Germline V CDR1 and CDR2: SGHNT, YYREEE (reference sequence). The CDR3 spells CASSLAAGQGQNEQFF. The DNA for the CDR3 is TGTGCCAGCAGCTTGGCCGCGGGACAGGGGCAGAATGAGCAGTTCTTC. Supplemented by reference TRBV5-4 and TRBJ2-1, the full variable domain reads ETGVTQSPTHLIKTRGQQVTLRCSSQSGHNTVSWYQQALGQGPQFIFQYYREEENGRGNFPPRFSGLQFPNYSSELNVNALELDDSALYLCASSLAAGQGQNEQFFGPGTRLTVL.

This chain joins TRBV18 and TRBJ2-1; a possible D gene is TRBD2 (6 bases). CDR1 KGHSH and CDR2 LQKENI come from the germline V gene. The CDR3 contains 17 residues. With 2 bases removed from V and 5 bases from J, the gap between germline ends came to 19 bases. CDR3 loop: CASSPEVGGISDNEQFF. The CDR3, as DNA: TGTGCCAGCTCACCAGAGGTGGGAGGTATTTCCGACAATGAGCAGTTCTTC.

The CDR3 DNA reads as TGTGCCAGCAGTGCAATAGCGGGCCTTTACAATGAGCAGTTCTTC. Its translation is CASSAIAGLYNEQFF. V and J are TRBV25-1 and TRBJ2-1; 7 positions agree with TRBD2. V lost 4 bases, J lost 4 bases, and 7 bases stayed unmatched. CDR3 length: 15 amino acids. The germline CDR1 and CDR2 sequences are MGHDK and SYGVNS.